This T cell receptor beta chain stems from a study of blood T cell repertoires in COVID-19. Measured with immunoSEQ multiplex PCR; TCRdb has only the in-frame clones, and not every one. The table includes 50,000 or so clones, approximately 90% detected once. Sequencing used peripheral blood. The sequence derives from a human donor in a cohort sampled during active COVID-19.

CDR3 DNA: TGTGCCAGCAGCGACCGGGACAGAGGCTACAATGAGCAGTTCTTC. Amino acid sequence: CASSDRDRGYNEQFF. The rearrangement joins TRBV7-9 to TRBJ2-1; 7 nucleotides match TRBD1. The V segment lost 5 bases and the J segment 3 bases; nucleotides outside the gene matches: 7. Germline loops: CDR1 SEHNR, CDR2 FQNEAQ (reference sequence). There are 15 residues in the CDR3.